Listed below are T cell receptor beta chains from one sample, sequenced in a study of identical twins. TCRdb processed the 5' RACE reads anew with MiXCR; each CDR3 protein has one entry. The sample lists about 700,000 distinct CDR3 sequences, around 6.1% seen once, with roughly 2% in the top ten. Sample: naive T cells sorted from blood. These receptors came from a man in his late teens or twenties in good health. The conserved cysteine and the conserved F or W are not part of the CDR3 here. Each record gives: CDR3 length, J gene, V gene, CDR3 protein.

13 TRBJ2-5 TRBV20-1 SQEGTGGPRETQY
11 TRBJ2-6 TRBV6-1 ATCLSGANVLT
11 TRBJ1-1 TRBV30 AWNRFGNTEAF
11 TRBJ2-2 TRBV12-3/TRBV12-4 ASSFWGTGELF
13 TRBJ1-3 TRBV12-3/TRBV12-4 AIVQGALSGNTIY
13 TRBJ2-3 TRBV20-1 SASSPATSTDTQY
12 TRBJ1-6 TRBV3-1 ASSQAGPPSPLH
11 TRBJ2-7 TRBV29-1 SVLVLENYEQY
12 TRBJ2-1 TRBV6-1 ASSPGRIYNEQF
13 TRBJ1-2 TRBV4-1 ASSQDGPGAYGYT
17 TRBJ2-1 TRBV2 ASSEGRGTSGRDGYEQF
16 TRBJ2-7 TRBV27 ASSFGGLGTSGRYEQY
13 TRBJ1-5 TRBV4-2 ASSQVWQANQPQH
12 TRBJ1-4 TRBV20-1 SGADRKGNEKLF
15 TRBJ2-7 TRBV27 ASSFRLAGGIPYEQY
11 TRBJ2-1 TRBV7-9 ASSLETSTAQF
12 TRBJ1-2 TRBV10-3 AIGMGDSGRGYT
15 TRBJ2-2 TRBV4-2 ASSAYPGTGNTGELF
11 TRBJ2-1 TRBV6-5 ASSTSDEDEQF
13 TRBJ2-2 TRBV7-2 ASSPGQGDTGELF
13 TRBJ1-5 TRBV12-3/TRBV12-4 ASSLGLRSNQPQH
9 TRBJ1-1 TRBV4-2 ASSQNTEAF
9 TRBJ2-5 TRBV7-9 ASSYKETQY
13 TRBJ2-1 TRBV14 ASSRSGRAGNEQF
12 TRBJ1-2 TRBV21-1 ASSKDKGRNGYT
13 TRBJ2-1 TRBV5-5 ASSRGGLAYNEQF
12 TRBJ1-1 TRBV29-1 SVTKPGLNTEAF
15 TRBJ2-1 TRBV7-3 ASSSRASGNRYNEQF